The T cell receptor (beta chain) described here comes from a study of glioma-infiltrating T cells after dendritic cell vaccination. Study-wide context: Glioblastoma patients came from Phase I and II dendritic cell vaccination trials. Monocyte-derived dendritic cells, cultured seven days with IL-4 and GM-CSF, were pulsed with autologous tumor lysate.

No glioblastoma patient carried an isocitrate dehydrogenase mutation. Up to about 2 ug genomic DNA was used for TCRB CDR3 amplification. The repertoire was sequenced with immunoSEQ multiplex PCR; TCRdb's copy has only in-frame clones and lacks some. The sample holds some 100,000 clones, about 84% seen once. Sample: blood, taken before dendritic cell vaccination. This TCR was sampled from a human donor with glioblastoma.

CDR3 nucleotides: TGCGCCAGCAGCCTTGGACAGGGCCGCCTGGGAGGCTACACCTTC. Translation gives CASSLGQGRLGGYTF. This chain connects TRBV5-1 to TRBJ1-2, with 8 bases identical to TRBD1. Germline CDR1 SGHRS, CDR2 YFSETQ. V lost 4 bases to trimming and J lost 8 bases; unmatched junction nucleotides: 13. This CDR3 spans 15 amino acids.